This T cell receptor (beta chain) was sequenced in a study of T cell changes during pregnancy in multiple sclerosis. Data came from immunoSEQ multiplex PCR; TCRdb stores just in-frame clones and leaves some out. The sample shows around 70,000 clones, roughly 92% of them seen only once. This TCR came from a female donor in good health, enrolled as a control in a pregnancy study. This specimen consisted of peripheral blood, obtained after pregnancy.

Written as DNA, the CDR3 is TGCGCCAGCAGCGGGACTTCCGGCGGGACCCAGTACTTC. Encoded protein: CASSGTSGGTQYF. The rearrangement uses TRBV5-1 and TRBJ2-5; possible D gene TRBD2, 6 bases. CDR1 and CDR2 from the germline V gene are SGHRS and YFSETQ. Trimming cost V 4 bases and J 7 bases, with 14 bases left between them. This CDR3 comprises 13 residues.